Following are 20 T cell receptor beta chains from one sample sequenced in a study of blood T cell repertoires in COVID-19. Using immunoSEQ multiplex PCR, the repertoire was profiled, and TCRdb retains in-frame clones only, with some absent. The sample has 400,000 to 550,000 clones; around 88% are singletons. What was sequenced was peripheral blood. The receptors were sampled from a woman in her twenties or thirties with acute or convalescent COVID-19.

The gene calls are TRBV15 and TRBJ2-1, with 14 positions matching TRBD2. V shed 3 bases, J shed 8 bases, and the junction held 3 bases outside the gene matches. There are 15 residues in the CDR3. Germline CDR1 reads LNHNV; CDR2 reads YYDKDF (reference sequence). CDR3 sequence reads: CATSSGTSGGHEQFF. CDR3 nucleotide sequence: TGTGCCACCAGCAGTGGGACTAGCGGGGGTCATGAGCAGTTCTTC.

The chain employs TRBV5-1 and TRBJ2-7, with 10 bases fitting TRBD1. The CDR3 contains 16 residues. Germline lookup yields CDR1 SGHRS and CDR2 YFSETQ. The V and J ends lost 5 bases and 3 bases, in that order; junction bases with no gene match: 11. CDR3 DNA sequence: TGCGCCAGCAGTTTGCGAGCCGGGACAGGGGACTACGAGCAGTACTTC. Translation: CASSLRAGTGDYEQYF.

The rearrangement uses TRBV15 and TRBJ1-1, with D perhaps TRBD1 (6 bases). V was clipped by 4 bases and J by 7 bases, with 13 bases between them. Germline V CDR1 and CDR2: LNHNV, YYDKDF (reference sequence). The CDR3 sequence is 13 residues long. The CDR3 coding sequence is TGTGCCACCAGCAAAGAGGTGACAGGTGAAGCTTTCTTT. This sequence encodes CATSKEVTGEAFF. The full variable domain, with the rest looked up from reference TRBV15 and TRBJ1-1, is DAMVIQNPRYQVTQFGKPVTLSCSQTLNHNVMYWYQQKSSQAPKLLFHYYDKDFNNEADTPDNFQSRRPNTSFCFLDIRSPGLGDTAMYLCATSKEVTGEAFFGQGTRLTVV.

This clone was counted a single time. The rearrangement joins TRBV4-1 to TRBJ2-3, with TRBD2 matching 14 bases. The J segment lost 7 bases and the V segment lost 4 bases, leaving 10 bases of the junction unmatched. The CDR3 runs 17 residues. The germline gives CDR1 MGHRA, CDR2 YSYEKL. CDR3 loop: CASSRAPTSGGANTQYF. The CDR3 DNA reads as TGCGCCAGCAGCCGAGCACCGACTAGCGGGGGGGCAAATACGCAGTATTTT.

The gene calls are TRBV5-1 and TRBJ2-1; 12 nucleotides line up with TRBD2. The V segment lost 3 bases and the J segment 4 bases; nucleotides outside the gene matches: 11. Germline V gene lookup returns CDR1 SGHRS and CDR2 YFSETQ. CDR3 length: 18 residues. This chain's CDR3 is CASSSPPGLAGIYNEQFF. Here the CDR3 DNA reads TGCGCCAGCAGCTCGCCTCCAGGACTAGCGGGGATTTACAATGAGCAGTTCTTC. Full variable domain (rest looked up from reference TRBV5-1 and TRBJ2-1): KAGVTQTPRYLIKTRGQQVTLSCSPISGHRSVSWYQQTPGQGLQFLFEYFSETQRNKGNFPGRFSGRQFSNSRSEMNVSTLELGDSALYLCASSSPPGLAGIYNEQFFGPGTRLTVL.

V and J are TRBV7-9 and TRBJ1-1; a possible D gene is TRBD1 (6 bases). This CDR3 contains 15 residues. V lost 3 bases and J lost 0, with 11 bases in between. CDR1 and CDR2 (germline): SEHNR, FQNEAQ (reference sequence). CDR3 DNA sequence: TGTGCCAGCAGCTTGGCCAGGGGCATGAACACTGAAGCTTTCTTT. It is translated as CASSLARGMNTEAFF.

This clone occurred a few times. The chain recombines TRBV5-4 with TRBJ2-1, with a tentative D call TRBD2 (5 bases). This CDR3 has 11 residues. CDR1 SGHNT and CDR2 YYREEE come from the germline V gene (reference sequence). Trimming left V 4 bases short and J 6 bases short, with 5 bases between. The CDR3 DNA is TGTGCCAGCAGCCGGGGCAATGAGCAGTTCTTC. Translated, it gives CASSRGNEQFF.

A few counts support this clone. For the CDR3, the DNA is TGTGCCAGCAGCTTGGTCCCCCAAAGTACGGGTTCCTACTATGGCTACACCTTC. It codes for CASSLVPQSTGSYYGYTF. The chain joins TRBV5-5 to TRBJ1-2, with D unclear. V gave up 0 bases and J gave up 3 bases, with 21 bases separating them. Germline-derived CDR1 and CDR2 are SGHKS and YYEKEE (reference sequence). The CDR3 contains 18 residues.

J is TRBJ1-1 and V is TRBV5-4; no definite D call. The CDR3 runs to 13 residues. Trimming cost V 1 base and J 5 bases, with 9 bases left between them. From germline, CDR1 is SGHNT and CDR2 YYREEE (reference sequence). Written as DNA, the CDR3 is TGTGCCAGCAGCTTGTCCGAGACAACTGAAGCTTTCTTT. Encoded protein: CASSLSETTEAFF. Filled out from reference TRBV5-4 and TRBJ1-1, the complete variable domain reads ETGVTQSPTHLIKTRGQQVTLRCSSQSGHNTVSWYQQALGQGPQFIFQYYREEENGRGNFPPRFSGLQFPNYSSELNVNALELDDSALYLCASSLSETTEAFFGQGTRLTVV.

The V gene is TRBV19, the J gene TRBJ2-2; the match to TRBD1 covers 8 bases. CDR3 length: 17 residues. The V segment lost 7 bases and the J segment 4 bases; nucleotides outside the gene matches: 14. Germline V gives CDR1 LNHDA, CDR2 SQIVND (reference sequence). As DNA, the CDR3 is TGTGCCAGTAATAATGGACTCGGACAGGGAGGCACCGGGGAGCTGTTTTTT. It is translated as CASNNGLGQGGTGELFF.

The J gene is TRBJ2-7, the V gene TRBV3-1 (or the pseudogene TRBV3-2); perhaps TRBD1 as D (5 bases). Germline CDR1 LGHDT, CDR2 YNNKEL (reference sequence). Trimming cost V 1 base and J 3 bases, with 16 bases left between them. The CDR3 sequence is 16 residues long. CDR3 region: CASSQVGRVGYYEQYF. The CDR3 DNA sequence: TGTGCCAGCAGCCAAGTTGGCAGGGTGGGCTACTACGAGCAGTACTTC.

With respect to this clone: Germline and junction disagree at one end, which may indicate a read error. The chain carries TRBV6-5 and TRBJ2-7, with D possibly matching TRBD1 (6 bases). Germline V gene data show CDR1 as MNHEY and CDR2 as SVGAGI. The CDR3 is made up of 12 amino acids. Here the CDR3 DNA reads TGTGCCAGCAGTTACTTGGGACAAACCTCGCGATTC. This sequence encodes CASSYLGQTSRF.

DNA for the CDR3: TGCGCCAGCAGCCAGACCAACGACTGGAAAGGCTCCTACGAGCAGTACTTC. Translated: CASSQTNDWKGSYEQYF. This chain connects TRBV5-1 to TRBJ2-7, with D unclear. The germline V gene has CDR1 SGHRS and CDR2 YFSETQ. The CDR3 has 17 residues. V was trimmed by 4 bases and J by 0 bases, leaving 20 bases between them.

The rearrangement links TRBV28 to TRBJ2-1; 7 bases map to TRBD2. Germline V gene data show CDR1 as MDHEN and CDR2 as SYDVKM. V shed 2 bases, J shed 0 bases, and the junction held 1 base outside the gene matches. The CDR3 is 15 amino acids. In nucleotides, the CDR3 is TGTGCCAGCAGTTTAGGGGGGGGCTCCTACAATGAGCAGTTCTTC. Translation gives CASSLGGGSYNEQFF.

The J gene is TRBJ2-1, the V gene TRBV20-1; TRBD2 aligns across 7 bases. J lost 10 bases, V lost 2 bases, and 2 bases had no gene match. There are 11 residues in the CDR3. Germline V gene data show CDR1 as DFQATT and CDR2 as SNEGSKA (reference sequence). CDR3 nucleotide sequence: TGCAGTGCTAGACAACTAGCGGAGCAGTTCTTC. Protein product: CSARQLAEQFF.

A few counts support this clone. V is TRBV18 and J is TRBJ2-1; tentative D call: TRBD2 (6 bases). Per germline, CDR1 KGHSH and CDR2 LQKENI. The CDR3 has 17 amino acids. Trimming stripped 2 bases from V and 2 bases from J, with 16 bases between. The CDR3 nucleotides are TGTGCCAGCTCACCAACTGCCGGGACGGGGGCCTACAATGAGCAGTTCTTC. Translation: CASSPTAGTGAYNEQFF.

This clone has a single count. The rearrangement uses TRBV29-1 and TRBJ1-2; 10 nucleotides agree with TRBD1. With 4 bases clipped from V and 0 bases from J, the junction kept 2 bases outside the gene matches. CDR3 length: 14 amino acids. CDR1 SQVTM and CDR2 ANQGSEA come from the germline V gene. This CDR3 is CSVGQGATNYGYTF. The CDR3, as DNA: TGCAGCGTTGGACAGGGGGCTACTAACTATGGCTACACCTTC.

The CDR3 DNA sequence: TGTGCCAGCAGTCCAAGGTACAGGGAGACGGGGTTTTACAATGAGCAGTTCTTC. It specifies CASSPRYRETGFYNEQFF. This sequence joins TRBV28 and TRBJ2-1; the D gene is possibly TRBD1 (6 bases). Trimming left V 5 bases short and J 4 bases short, with 24 bases between. The CDR3 loop spans 18 amino acids. CDR1 is MDHEN and CDR2 is SYDVKM in the germline V gene.

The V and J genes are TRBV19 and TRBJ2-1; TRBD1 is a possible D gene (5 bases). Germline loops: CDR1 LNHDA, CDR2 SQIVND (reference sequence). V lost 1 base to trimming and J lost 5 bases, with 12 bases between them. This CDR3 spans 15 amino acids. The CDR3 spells CASSIAPAGNNEQFF. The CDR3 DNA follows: TGTGCCAGTAGTATAGCACCGGCAGGGAACAATGAGCAGTTCTTC.

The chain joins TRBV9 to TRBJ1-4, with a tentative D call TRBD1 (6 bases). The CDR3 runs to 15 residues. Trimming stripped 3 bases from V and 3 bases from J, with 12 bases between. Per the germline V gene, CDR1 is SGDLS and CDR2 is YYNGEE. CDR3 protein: CASSARGGANEKLFF. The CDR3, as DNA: TGTGCCAGCAGCGCCCGGGGGGGCGCTAATGAAAAACTGTTTTTT.